A selection of T cell receptor beta chains follows, all from one sample in a study of shared clonotypes between healthy human individuals. Clones were sequenced by immunoSEQ multiplex PCR, and TCRdb holds only the in-frame ones, with some missing. This sample carries roughly 570,000 clones, roughly 98% of them seen once, and the ten largest clones take 0.3%. The sequencing sample was made of naive CD8+ T cells sorted from blood. The receptors here all came from a man under 40 in good health. CDR3s include the opening cysteine and the closing phenylalanine or tryptophan. A D gene is named only where the DNA matches it firmly. Clone size, where shown, is once, few, many, or a class for clones that have expanded.

>17|NA|TRBJ1-1|TRBD1|TRBV11-2
CASSLGRTGWVNTEAFF
TGTGCCAGCAGCTTAGGGAGGACAGGGTGGGTGAACACTGAAGCTTTCTTT
>17|NA|TRBJ1-1|NA|TRBV15
CATSRVWQQNLNTEAFF
TGTGCCACCAGCAGAGTGTGGCAGCAGAACCTAAACACTGAAGCTTTCTTT
>13|NA|TRBJ1-1|NA|TRBV27
CASSLIPDTEAFF
TGTGCCAGCAGTTTAATCCCCGACACTGAAGCTTTCTTT
>13|NA|TRBJ1-1|TRBD1|TRBV6-1
CAIPGDRSTEAFF
TGTGCCATCCCCGGGGACAGGTCCACTGAAGCTTTCTTT
>12|NA|TRBJ2-7|NA|TRBV29-1
CSVERSGYEQYF
TGCAGCGTTGAGCGGTCGGGTTACGAGCAGTACTTC
>14|NA|TRBJ2-5|TRBD1|TRBV15
CATSSTGEGETQYF
TGTGCCACCAGCTCGACAGGGGAAGGAGAGACCCAGTACTTC
>16|NA|TRBJ2-7|NA|TRBV11-2
CASSLGIGALPHEQYF
TGTGCCAGCAGCTTAGGCATTGGTGCCCTGCCACACGAGCAGTACTTC
>14|NA|TRBJ2-1|TRBD2|TRBV7-9
CASRGDSAYNEQFF
TGTGCCTCGCGGGGGGACTCGGCCTACAATGAGCAGTTCTTC
>15|NA|TRBJ2-7|TRBD1|TRBV18
CASSPSEGATYEQYF
TGTGCCAGCTCGCCCTCCGAGGGGGCGACCTACGAGCAGTACTTC
>15|once|TRBJ2-2|TRBD1|TRBV9
CASTPWDRATGELFF
TGTGCCAGCACCCCCTGGGACAGGGCGACCGGGGAGCTGTTTTTT
>15|NA|TRBJ2-5|TRBD1|TRBV7-3
CASSQTGGGLETQYF
TGTGCCAGCAGCCAGACAGGGGGAGGGTTGGAGACCCAGTACTTC
>14|NA|TRBJ1-1|NA|TRBV5-1
CASSWGLGDTEAFF
TGCGCCAGCAGCTGGGGACTCGGGGACACTGAAGCTTTCTTT
>14|NA|TRBJ2-7|NA|TRBV7-2
CASSLAWGTYEQYF
TGTGCCAGCAGCTTAGCGTGGGGGACCTACGAGCAGTACTTC
>14|NA|TRBJ2-1|NA|TRBV7-8
CASSLLARGDEQFF
TGTGCCAGCAGCTTATTAGCGAGGGGCGATGAGCAGTTCTTC
>12|NA|TRBJ2-7|NA|TRBV7-9
CASSLGVAGQYF
TGTGCCAGCAGCTTAGGGGTCGCTGGGCAGTACTTC
>15|NA|TRBJ1-5|TRBD1|TRBV7-2
CASSLVGTGNQPQHF
TGTGCCAGCAGCTTAGTTGGGACAGGGAATCAGCCCCAGCATTTT
>16|NA|TRBJ2-7|TRBD2|TRBV6-1
CASSEPLAGALYEQYF
TGTGCCAGCAGTGAACCCCTAGCGGGAGCGCTCTACGAGCAGTACTTC
>13|NA|TRBJ2-1|TRBD2|TRBV27
CASSLMGGYEQFF
TGTGCCAGCAGTTTAATGGGGGGGTATGAGCAGTTCTTC
>16|NA|TRBJ2-1|TRBD2|TRBV10-1
CASSESLAGAGNEQFF
TGCGCCAGCAGTGAGTCCCTAGCGGGGGCAGGCAATGAGCAGTTCTTC
>15|NA|TRBJ2-7|NA|TRBV6-5
CASSYSTDPLYEQYF
TGTGCCAGCAGTTACTCGACCGACCCCCTCTACGAGCAGTACTTC
>14|NA|TRBJ2-7|TRBD1|TRBV28
CASRGQENSYEQYF
TGTGCCAGCAGGGGACAGGAGAACTCATACGAGCAGTACTTC
>15|NA|TRBJ1-3|NA|TRBV5-5
CASSSRINSGNTIYF
TGTGCCAGCAGCTCGAGGATTAACTCTGGAAACACCATATATTTT
>14|NA|TRBJ2-7|NA|TRBV18
CASSPVGRAHEQYF
TGTGCCAGCTCTCCCGTCGGCAGGGCCCACGAGCAGTACTTC
>14|NA|TRBJ2-3|TRBD1|TRBV2
CASSEYRGADTQYF
TGTGCCAGCAGTGAGTACAGGGGGGCAGATACGCAGTATTTT
>14|NA|TRBJ1-1|NA|TRBV5-5
CASSFRGRDTEAFF
TGTGCCAGCAGCTTTCGCGGCAGGGACACTGAAGCTTTCTTT
>13|NA|TRBJ1-5|NA|TRBV19
CASSNEGNQPQHF
TGTGCCAGTAGTAACGAGGGCAATCAGCCCCAGCATTTT
>13|NA|TRBJ1-1|TRBD1|TRBV6-5
CASRGTGDTEAFF
TGTGCCAGCAGGGGGACAGGGGACACTGAAGCTTTCTTT
>15|once|TRBJ2-3|TRBD2|TRBV27
CASSILAGEVDTQYF
TGTGCCAGCAGTATATTAGCGGGAGAGGTAGATACGCAGTATTTT
>15|NA|TRBJ2-3|TRBD2|TRBV7-9
CASSSGAGGPDTQYF
TGTGCCAGCAGCTCCGGAGCGGGAGGGCCTGATACGCAGTATTTT
>15|NA|TRBJ2-1|NA|TRBV7-9
CASSDGLSALDEQFF
TGTGCCAGCAGCGACGGACTATCAGCTTTGGATGAGCAGTTCTTC
>14|NA|TRBJ2-5|NA|TRBV7-2
CASSWSGGGETQYF
TGTGCCAGCAGCTGGAGCGGAGGAGGGGAGACCCAGTACTTC
>17|NA|TRBJ2-7|NA|TRBV4-3
CASSQGVTGPFSYEQYF
TGCGCCAGCAGCCAAGGGGTGACAGGTCCCTTCTCCTACGAGCAGTACTTC
>15|NA|TRBJ2-7|TRBD1|TRBV11-2
CASSFPGQGIDEQYF
TGTGCCAGCAGCTTTCCGGGACAGGGGATCGACGAGCAGTACTTC